This T cell receptor (beta chain) came from a study of blood T cell repertoires in COVID-19. Study background: PBMCs, B-cell-depleted T cells, or T cells were the source of the cDNA or gDNA that made up the material.

It was during active infection that Seattle patients were enrolled and then longitudinally followed. CDR1 is SEHNR and CDR2 is FQNEAQ in the germline V gene (reference sequence). The CDR3 covers 12 residues. The V gene end was trimmed by 8 bases and the J gene end by 8 bases; junction bases not matched to a gene: 3. Only in-frame clones appear in the TCRdb table, and some are missing; sequencing was by immunoSEQ multiplex PCR. The table records hundreds of thousands of clones, about 90% of them present only once. Sequenced material: peripheral blood. The chain recombines TRBV7-9 with TRBJ1-4, with 9 positions matching TRBD1. The sequence was collected from a woman between 50 and 59 years old with COVID-19, enrolled during active disease. This CDR3 is CASRDRVEKLFF. The CDR3 DNA sequence: TGTGCCAGCCGGGACAGGGTGGAAAAACTGTTTTTT.